The clone carrying this T cell receptor (beta chain) was observed a handful of times. Its antigen is currently unknown. V lost 2 bases, J lost 5 bases, and 8 bases lay in between. This CDR3 has 12 residues. Per germline, CDR1 DFQATT and CDR2 SNEGSKA (reference sequence). The data were obtained in a study of T-cell reconstitution after alpha-beta-depleted transplantation in children. Overall study findings and caveats: Reportedly, alpha-beta T cells present about two months post-transplant originated from several hundred expanded clones of graft origin. Hyperexpanded clones declined; after one year, newly produced T cells mostly supplied diversity. It was surviving recipient T cells and thymic progenitors that gave some patients high TCRbeta diversity at day 60.

Using unique molecular identifiers, the investigators prepared the TCRbeta library. TCRdb re-called the PCR reads with MiXCR, one entry per CDR3 protein. The sample has 540,000 or so distinct CDR3 sequences, roughly 23% seen once; the top ten hold around 14%. The source was PBMCs, mostly from graft donor cells, collected 360 days after TCRalphabeta/CD19-depleted stem cell transplant. The receptor comes from a boy under two years old who had a stem cell transplant for acute myeloid leukemia, so the T cells may come from the graft donor. The V gene is TRBV20-1, the J gene TRBJ2-3, with D perhaps matching TRBD1 (6 bases). CDR3 nucleotides: TGCAGTGCTAGACTACAGGGAGATACGCAGTATTTT. This codes for CSARLQGDTQYF.